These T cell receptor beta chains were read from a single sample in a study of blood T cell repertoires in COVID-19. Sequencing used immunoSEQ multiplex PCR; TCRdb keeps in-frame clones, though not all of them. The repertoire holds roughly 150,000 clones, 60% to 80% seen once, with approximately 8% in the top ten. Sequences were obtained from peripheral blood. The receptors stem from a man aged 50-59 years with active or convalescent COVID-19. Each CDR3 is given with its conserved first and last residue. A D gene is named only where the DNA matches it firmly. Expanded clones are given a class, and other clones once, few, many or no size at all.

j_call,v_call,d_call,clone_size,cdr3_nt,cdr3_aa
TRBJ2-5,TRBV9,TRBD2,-,TGTGCCAGCAGCCCCAGAGCGGGAGCCCCTGAGACCCAGTACTTC,CASSPRAGAPETQYF
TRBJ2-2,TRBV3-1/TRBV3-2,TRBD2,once,TGTGCCAGCAGCCCCCTAGGGAGGGGGAACACCGGGGAGCTGTTTTTT,CASSPLGRGNTGELFF
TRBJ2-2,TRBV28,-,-,TGTGCCAGCAGTTTAATCAGGGGTTGGACCGGGGAGCTGTTTTTT,CASSLIRGWTGELFF
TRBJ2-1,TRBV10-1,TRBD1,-,TGCGCCAGCAGTGAGTTAGAGGGGGCGGTCAATGAGCAGTTCTTC,CASSELEGAVNEQFF
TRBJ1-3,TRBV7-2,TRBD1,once,TGTGCCAGCAGCGTTCTTCTCGGGACAGCTGGAAACACCATATATTTT,CASSVLLGTAGNTIYF
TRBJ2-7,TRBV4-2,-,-,TGTGCCAGCAGCCCTTCCCCCTACGAGCAGTACTTC,CASSPSPYEQYF
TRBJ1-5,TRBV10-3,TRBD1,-,TGTGCCACGACAGGGGTGGACAATCAGCCCCAGCATTTT,CATTGVDNQPQHF
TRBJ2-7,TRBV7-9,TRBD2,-,TGTGCCAGCAGCAAAGCCCCATCTAGCGGGTTCCACGAGCAGTACTTC,CASSKAPSSGFHEQYF
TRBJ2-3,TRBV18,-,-,TGTGCCAGCTCACCCCTCGCGTTAGCAAGCACAGATACGCAGTATTTT,CASSPLALASTDTQYF
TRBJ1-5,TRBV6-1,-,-,TGTGCCAGCAGTGAAGCAAAGGCAGGCCTTTATAGCAATCAGCCCCAGCATTTT,CASSEAKAGLYSNQPQHF
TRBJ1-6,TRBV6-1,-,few,TGTGCCAGCAGTGAAAGCGGCGGTTTTAATTCACCCCTCCACTTT,CASSESGGFNSPLHF
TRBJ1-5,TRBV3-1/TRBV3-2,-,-,TGTGCCAGCAGCCTCTCTTCGACAGGTAGCAATCAGCCCCAGCATTTT,CASSLSSTGSNQPQHF
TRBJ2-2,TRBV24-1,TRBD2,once,TGTGCCACCAGTGATAGAAGCGGGAGTCGGACCGGGGAGCTGTTTTTT,CATSDRSGSRTGELFF
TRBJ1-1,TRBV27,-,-,TGTGCCAGCAGGGGGCCGTACACTGAAGCTTTCTTT,CASRGPYTEAFF
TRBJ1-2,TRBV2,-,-,TGTGCCAGCAGCGCCTCTCAGGGGATTGATAGCTACACCTTC,CASSASQGIDSYTF
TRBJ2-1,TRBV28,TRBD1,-,TGTGCCAGCAGTTTAGGGGATCGGACAGGGAAGGATGAGCAGTTCTTC,CASSLGDRTGKDEQFF
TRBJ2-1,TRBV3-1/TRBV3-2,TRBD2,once,TGTGCCAGCAGCCGGGCGGGACTAGCGGTTGGGAATGAGCAGTTCTTC,CASSRAGLAVGNEQFF